Each of the 10 T cell receptor beta chains below was sequenced from the same sample in a study of blood T cell repertoires in COVID-19. Sequenced by immunoSEQ multiplex PCR; TCRdb stores in-frame clones only, minus some. This sample yields fewer than 450,000 clones, of which about 91% are seen a single time; 10% to 15% belongs to the top ten. Source material: peripheral blood. These receptors were collected from a woman aged 50 to 65 with COVID-19, enrolled during active disease.

V gene TRBV20-1 combines with J gene TRBJ1-2; D not resolved. CDR3 length: 10 residues. Germline CDR1 and CDR2: DFQATT and SNEGSKA (reference sequence). Between the trimmed V and J ends, which lost 5 bases and 8 bases, there was a span of 9 bases. Written as DNA, the CDR3 is TGCAGTGCTCCAGACGGGGGCTACACCTTC. Residues: CSAPDGGYTF.

The sample holds one count of this clone. J is TRBJ2-5 and V is TRBV19; perhaps TRBD1 as D (6 bases). CDR1 LNHDA and CDR2 SQIVND come from the germline V gene (reference sequence). The V end was cut by 5 bases, the J end by 5 bases, with 12 bases between. This CDR3 has 13 amino acids. In DNA, the CDR3 is TGTGCCAGTAGTGGAAACAGGGAGGAGACCCAGTACTTC. This codes for CASSGNREETQYF.

J is TRBJ1-1 and V is TRBV27; no reliable D call. The germline V and J ends were trimmed by 2 bases and 7 bases, with 5 bases remaining between them. This CDR3 is built from 11 residues. Germline lookup yields CDR1 MNHEY and CDR2 SMNVEV (reference sequence). The CDR3 DNA reads TGTGCCAGCAGTTTAGGGAGTGAAGCTTTCTTT. Translating it yields CASSLGSEAFF.

The CDR3 protein is CASRHDRAAGGTIYF. DNA of the CDR3: TGTGCCAGCAGGCACGACAGGGCCGCCGGGGGCACCATATATTTT. The chain has TRBV6-5 and TRBJ1-3; 7 nucleotides line up with TRBD1. Looked up from germline, CDR1 is MNHEY and CDR2 is SVGAGI. The length of the CDR3 is 15 residues. The trim removed 6 bases at V and 9 bases at J, leaving 14 bases unmatched.

V is TRBV4-1 and J is TRBJ1-4; TRBD1 matches at 7 bases. CDR3 length: 15 amino acids. Germline V lookup: CDR1 MGHRA, CDR2 YSYEKL. V lost 2 bases to trimming and J lost 4 bases; unmatched junction nucleotides: 4. This CDR3 reads CASSQTTGINEKLFF. In DNA, the CDR3 is TGCGCCAGCAGCCAAACGACAGGGATTAATGAAAAACTGTTTTTT.

This clone was found a few times. The chain's CDR3 is CASSPTGISYNSPLHF. In DNA form, the CDR3 reads TGTGCCAGTAGTCCCACAGGGATCTCCTATAATTCACCCCTCCACTTT. The rearrangement links TRBV19 to TRBJ1-6; perhaps TRBD1 as D (6 bases). This CDR3 contains 16 residues. Germline V lookup: CDR1 LNHDA, CDR2 SQIVND (reference sequence). Trimming cost V 5 bases and J 0 bases, with 11 bases left between them.

The chain combines TRBV28 with TRBJ2-1, with 9 bases that match TRBD2. In germline, CDR1 is MDHEN, CDR2 SYDVKM. J gave up 8 bases and V 8 bases, and 13 bases lay outside the gene matches. The CDR3 runs to 15 residues. This chain's CDR3 is CASLYRRGGWYEQFF. As DNA, the CDR3 is TGTGCCAGCCTCTATCGGCGGGGGGGCTGGTATGAGCAGTTCTTC. Supplemented by reference TRBV28 and TRBJ2-1, the full variable domain reads DVKVTQSSRYLVKRTGEKVFLECVQDMDHENMFWYRQDPGLGLRLIYFSYDVKMKEKGDIPEGYSVSREKKERFSLILESASTNQTSMYLCASLYRRGGWYEQFFGPGTRLTVL.

This chain joins TRBV2 and TRBJ1-3, with a possible D match to TRBD1 (5 bases). Germline V CDR1 and CDR2: SNHLY, FYNNEI. The CDR3 totals 14 residues. Trimming removed 4 bases at V and 4 bases at J, with 11 bases between. The CDR3 nucleotides are TGTGCCAGCAGTGGGCGGGGGGTAGGAAACACCATATATTTT. Amino acid sequence: CASSGRGVGNTIYF.

The chain combines TRBV9 with TRBJ2-7, with no clear D. This CDR3 comprises 14 residues. Germline CDR1 SGDLS, CDR2 YYNGEE. The ends were cut back, 4 bases at V and 0 bases at J, with 11 bases in the middle. The CDR3 protein is CASSPRVTSYEQYF. As DNA, the CDR3 is TGTGCCAGCAGCCCCCGGGTAACCTCCTACGAGCAGTACTTC.

This sequence joins TRBV5-1 and TRBJ2-3; 13 bases match TRBD2. The CDR3 runs 16 residues. The germline V gene encodes CDR1 SGHRS and CDR2 YFSETQ. The J segment lost 1 base and the V segment lost 5 bases, leaving 4 bases of the junction unmatched. The CDR3 region has the DNA TGCGCCAGCAGACTAGCGGGGGGGCCGGGCACAGATACGCAGTATTTT. It encodes CASRLAGGPGTDTQYF.